This TCR beta chain was profiled in a study of blood T cell repertoires in COVID-19. For the study at large: The analysed material was cDNA or gDNA that came from T cells, B-cell-depleted T cells, or PBMCs.

With V trimmed by 4 bases and J by 7 bases, 3 bases remained unmatched. CDR1 and CDR2 from the germline V gene are SGHTA and FQGTGA. The CDR3 is made up of 12 amino acids. Here immunoSEQ multiplex PCR was the method, and the copy in TCRdb shows in-frame clones only, minus some. The sample contains around 56,000 clones, around 81% of which appear only once. The clonotype comes from a woman aged 80 or over with active or convalescent COVID-19. V is TRBV7-3 and J is TRBJ1-1, with 7 bases fitting TRBD1. The sequenced sample was peripheral blood. CDR3: CASSSGGGEAFF. The DNA of the CDR3 is TGTGCCAGCAGCTCAGGGGGTGGTGAAGCTTTCTTT.